The 17 T cell receptor beta chains in this list originate from one sample, sequenced in a study of T cell repertoires in cytomegalovirus infection. A single record per CDR3 protein comes from TCRdb applying MiXCR to the reads. This sample yields roughly 200,000 distinct CDR3 sequences, of which 30% to 45% are seen a single time; approximately 60% belongs to the top ten. These TCRs' antigens remain unknown. This specimen consisted of CD8+ T cells from cultured PBMCs, obtained from culture after CMV antigen stimulation. These receptors were obtained from a human donor in good health (CMV status not recorded). Some clones in this sample may be carry-over from other donors' samples.

This sequence joins TRBV27 and TRBJ2-7; 10 bases match TRBD2. Losses at the gene ends were 4 bases for V and 3 bases for J; bases not matched to a gene: 3. The germline gives CDR1 MNHEY, CDR2 SMNVEV (reference sequence). CDR3 size: 14 residues. The CDR3 is CASSSSGSVYEQYF. CDR3 bases: TGTGCCAGCAGTTCTAGCGGGAGCGTCTACGAGCAGTACTTC.

There are many counts of this clonotype. The chain has TRBV7-9 and TRBJ2-6; TRBD1 matches 9 bases. Looked up from germline, CDR1 is SEHNR and CDR2 is FQNEAQ (reference sequence). V lost 3 bases and J lost 4; bases outside the gene matches: 4. The CDR3 runs to 16 residues. CDR3 nucleotide sequence: TGTGCCAGCAGCTTGGGACAGGGCTCCGGGGCCAACGTCCTGACTTTC. Protein: CASSLGQGSGANVLTF. Full variable domain (remainder filled in from reference TRBV7-9 and TRBJ2-6): DTGVSQNPRHKITKRGQNVTFRCDPISEHNRLYWYRQTLGQGPEFLTYFQNEAQLEKSRLLSDRFSAERPKGSFSTLEIQRTEQGDSAMYLCASSLGQGSGANVLTFGAGSRLTVL.

The chain uses TRBV24-1 and TRBJ2-1, with TRBD2 matching 9 bases. There are 16 residues in the CDR3. CDR1 and CDR2 (germline): KGHDR, SFDVKD. V shed 3 bases and J 4 bases; nucleotides not matched to a gene: 6. DNA of the CDR3: TGTGCCACCAGTGATCCAACTAGCGGGCATTACAATGAGCAGTTCTTC. It is translated as CATSDPTSGHYNEQFF.

The chain joins TRBV27 to TRBJ1-1; 7 bases line up with TRBD1. The V gene's germline CDR1 is MNHEY and CDR2 SMNVEV (reference sequence). The V gene end was trimmed by 5 bases and the J gene end by 5 bases; junction bases not matched to a gene: 8. The CDR3 sequence is 14 residues long. CDR3 sequence reads: CASSPGQARTEAFF. The CDR3 nucleotides are TGTGCCAGCAGTCCCGGACAGGCGAGGACTGAAGCTTTCTTT.

The chain joins TRBV14 to TRBJ2-1; TRBD2 matches at 11 bases. The CDR3 contains 15 residues. The germline gives CDR1 SGHDN, CDR2 FVKESK. Trimming took 5 bases from V and 7 from J; bases not matched to a gene: 7. CDR3 amino acids: CASSELAGVTNEQFF. In DNA form, the CDR3 reads TGTGCCAGCAGCGAACTAGCGGGAGTTACAAATGAGCAGTTCTTC.

The J gene is TRBJ2-6, the V gene TRBV7-8, with 8 bases lining up with TRBD1. There are 16 residues in the CDR3. Germline V gene sequence: CDR1 SGHVS, CDR2 FQNEAQ. The V and J ends lost 5 bases and 3 bases, in that order; junction bases with no gene match: 6. For the CDR3, the DNA is TGTGCCAGCAGCCCGACAGGGGTAGGTGGGGCCAACGTCCTGACTTTC. This sequence encodes CASSPTGVGGANVLTF.

The sample holds a few counts of this clonotype. The genes are TRBV7-3 and TRBJ2-2, with 9 bases matching TRBD2. The CDR3 runs to 16 residues. V was clipped by 5 bases and J by 2 bases; unmatched bases: 6. Germline lookup yields CDR1 SGHTA and CDR2 FQGTGA. CDR3 nucleotide sequence: TGTGCCAGCAGCCCTTTTCTAGCGGGAAACACCGGGGAGCTGTTTTTT. It specifies CASSPFLAGNTGELFF.

This sequence joins TRBV6-1 and TRBJ2-7; 13 nucleotides line up with TRBD2. The length of the CDR3 is 18 residues. Germline CDR1 MNHNS, CDR2 SASEGT. Trimming cost V 5 bases and J 3 bases; bases outside gene matches: 13. The CDR3 region has the DNA TGTGCCAGCAGTCTTCGGACTAGCGGGAGTTCGGGCAACTACGAGCAGTACTTC. It specifies CASSLRTSGSSGNYEQYF.

This clonotype came up many times. The genes are TRBV7-6 and TRBJ2-7; TRBD2 matches at 9 bases. This CDR3 has 18 amino acids. Germline V gene data show CDR1 as SGHVS and CDR2 as FNYEAQ. J gave up 0 bases and V 0 bases, and 9 bases lay outside the gene matches. CDR3 loop: CASSLAPVAGDLSYEQYF. The DNA for the CDR3 is TGTGCCAGCAGCTTAGCCCCGGTAGCGGGAGACCTCTCCTACGAGCAGTACTTC.

V and J are TRBV15 and TRBJ2-7, with TRBD2 matching over 8 bases. The germline gives CDR1 LNHNV, CDR2 YYDKDF (reference sequence). The ends lost 3 bases at V and 3 bases at J; junction bases unmatched: 7. This CDR3 contains 15 residues. The CDR3 protein is CATSSFSGANYEQYF. The CDR3 nucleotides are TGTGCCACCAGCAGTTTTAGCGGGGCCAACTACGAGCAGTACTTC.

The chain carries TRBV6-6 and TRBJ2-1, with 7 positions matching TRBD2. The CDR3 contains 16 residues. J gave up 5 bases and V 2 bases, and 9 bases lay outside the gene matches. Germline V gene data show CDR1 as MNHNY and CDR2 as SVGAGI (reference sequence). The CDR3 nucleotides are TGTGCCAGCAGTTACCCGGTGGGGGGGAGGAACAATGAGCAGTTCTTC. Its translation is CASSYPVGGRNNEQFF.

This clonotype appeared once. The chain uses TRBV7-8 and TRBJ1-1, with D perhaps matching TRBD1 (5 bases). V lost 5 bases, J lost 3 bases, and 16 bases lay in between. This CDR3 region has 15 residues. CDR1 is SGHVS, CDR2 FQNEAQ, per germline. The CDR3 loop is CASSPGGGEDTEAFF. The CDR3 DNA follows: TGTGCCAGCAGCCCTGGCGGGGGAGAGGACACTGAAGCTTTCTTT.

V and J are TRBV7-3 and TRBJ2-5; D is perhaps TRBD1 or TRBD2 (5 bases each). The CDR3 has 15 amino acids. V shed 1 base and J shed 4 bases, with 13 bases lying between them. Germline loops: CDR1 SGHTA, CDR2 FQGTGA. The DNA of the CDR3 is TGTGCCAGCAGCTTAATCGGGACCATGGGAGAGACCCAGTACTTC. Translated, it gives CASSLIGTMGETQYF. The full variable domain, rest sourced from reference TRBV7-3 and TRBJ2-5, is GAGVSQTPSNKVTEKGKYVELRCDPISGHTALYWYRQSLGQGPEFLIYFQGTGAADDSGLPNDRFFAVRPEGSVSTLKIQRTERGDSAVYLCASSLIGTMGETQYFGPGTRLLVL.

The chain joins TRBV27 to TRBJ2-1; no definite D call. The CDR3 contains 12 residues. V was cut by 2 bases and J by 8 bases, with 7 bases left in between. CDR1 is MNHEY and CDR2 is SMNVEV in the germline V gene (reference sequence). DNA for the CDR3: TGTGCCAGCAGTTTAAAGGGCCATGAGCAGTTCTTC. Its translation: CASSLKGHEQFF.

This clonotype appeared a few times. The V call is TRBV7-8, the J call TRBJ1-5; D perhaps matches TRBD1 (6 bases). Germline V gene lookup returns CDR1 SGHVS and CDR2 FQNEAQ. The germline V and J ends were trimmed by 7 bases and 2 bases, with 12 bases remaining between them. The CDR3 has 14 residues. The CDR3 DNA reads TGTGCCAGCACCCCCTCAGGGGGCAATCAGCCCCAGCATTTT. Its translation: CASTPSGGNQPQHF.

This clonotype came up many times. The rearrangement uses TRBV7-9 and TRBJ2-7; 7 bases match TRBD1. Germline trimming cut 5 bases from V and 0 bases from J; bases unmatched to any gene: 4. The V gene's germline CDR1 is SEHNR and CDR2 FQNEAQ (reference sequence). The CDR3 loop spans 14 amino acids. The CDR3, as DNA: TGTGCCAGCAGCCTAAGGGACAGCTCCTACGAGCAGTACTTC. Translated: CASSLRDSSYEQYF.

This clonotype was observed a few times. The chain has TRBV6-1 and TRBJ1-4; 8 nucleotides match TRBD1. The CDR3 length is 16 residues. CDR1 MNHNS and CDR2 SASEGT come from the germline V gene. Germline trimming cut 6 bases from V and 3 bases from J; bases unmatched to any gene: 9. CDR3 amino acids: CASSPRQGLANEKLFF. The CDR3 coding sequence is TGTGCCAGCAGCCCCCGACAGGGGTTGGCTAATGAAAAACTGTTTTTT.